The clone carrying this T cell receptor beta chain appeared a single time. These data come from a study of control samples from healthy donors and cancer patients. From germline, CDR1 is MNHEY and CDR2 SMNVEV (reference sequence). There are 15 residues in the CDR3. V lost 3 bases to trimming and J lost 9 bases; unmatched junction nucleotides: 11. Produced via immunoSEQ multiplex PCR; TCRdb's table is partial and in-frame only. Of about 92,000 clones in the sample, around 80% were seen once. The source is a woman aged 55-70 years in good health. The sequenced material came from blood. This chain connects TRBV27 to TRBJ2-1; TRBD2 agrees at 7 bases. The CDR3 loop is CASSFYFSGRGEQFF. Here the CDR3 DNA reads TGTGCCAGCAGTTTTTATTTTTCGGGGAGGGGTGAGCAGTTCTTC.